One sample yielded the 5 T cell receptor beta chains listed below, sequenced in a study of blood T cell repertoires in COVID-19. Assay: immunoSEQ multiplex PCR; the TCRdb copy retains only in-frame clones and omits some. The sample gives a few hundred thousand clones, around 89% of which show up once; 1% is in the top ten. Sequencing input: peripheral blood. Receptor source: a woman aged 40 to 50 with COVID-19, enrolled during active disease.

The chain employs TRBV7-2 and TRBJ1-5; D gene unclear. This CDR3 is built from 14 residues. Germline CDR1 is SGHTA and CDR2 is FQGNSA. Trimming removed 3 bases at V and 4 bases at J, with 10 bases between. The CDR3 DNA reads TGTGCCAGCAGCTTCCGGGAGCGGAATCAGCCCCAGCATTTT. This encodes CASSFRERNQPQHF.

In the case of this clone: Germline is not matched at one junction end, which may reflect a read error. CDR3 loop: CASSLGSGGHGELFF. The CDR3 bases are TGTGCTAGCAGCTTAGGCTCAGGGGGCCACGGGGAGCTGTTTTTT. The rearrangement links TRBV7-7 to TRBJ2-2; 8 bases fit TRBD1. The CDR3 runs to 15 residues. CDR1 and CDR2 (germline): SSHAT, FNYEAQ (reference sequence).

The J gene is TRBJ2-7, the V gene TRBV6-5; D may be TRBD2 (6 bases). CDR3 length: 14 residues. The V end was cut by 2 bases, the J end by 7 bases, with 15 bases between. Germline values: CDR1 MNHEY, CDR2 SVGAGI. The CDR3 DNA sequence: TGTGCCAGCAGTTACGCCTATAAGGAGGGGGAGCAGTACTTC. It codes for CASSYAYKEGEQYF.

The chain has TRBV27 and TRBJ2-3; D remains unclear. V was cut by 6 bases and J by 3 bases, with 13 bases left in between. The CDR3 covers 14 residues. CDR1 MNHEY and CDR2 SMNVEV come from the germline V gene (reference sequence). The CDR3 DNA reads as TGTGCCAGCAGGTCGCTGCGACAAACAGATACGCAGTATTTT. Amino acid sequence: CASRSLRQTDTQYF.

This clone was counted a few times. This chain connects TRBV5-4 to TRBJ2-7; weak D call: TRBD2 (6 bases). Germline V gene data show CDR1 as SGHNT and CDR2 as YYREEE (reference sequence). The CDR3 is made up of 15 amino acids. V lost 0 bases to trimming and J lost 6 bases, with 16 bases between them. The CDR3 region is CASSLAASAKGEQYF. The CDR3, as DNA: TGTGCCAGCAGCTTGGCGGCTAGCGCCAAGGGCGAGCAGTACTTC.